This T cell receptor beta chain was profiled in a study of blood T cells in healthy people across ages. The germline V gene has CDR1 MNHEY and CDR2 SVGAGI. CDR3 length equals 14 residues. V lost 4 bases, J lost 1 base, and 10 bases lay in between. In this sample, this clonotype turned up many times. A second PCR of roughly 7 to 11 cycles used a sample-barcoded 5' primer and a J-beta primer mix. One entry per CDR3 protein, called by TCRdb with MiXCR from the 5' RACE reads. The repertoire consists of some 1.7 million distinct CDR3 sequences, with 28% occurring once and the leading ten covering over 7%. This sequence was found in a woman under 40 in good health. The J gene is TRBJ2-5, the V gene TRBV6-5; D uncertain. The sample taken for sequencing was blood. The CDR3 protein is CASSSRSAQETQYF. CDR3 bases: TGTGCCAGCAGTTCCCGCAGCGCCCAAGAGACCCAGTACTTC.